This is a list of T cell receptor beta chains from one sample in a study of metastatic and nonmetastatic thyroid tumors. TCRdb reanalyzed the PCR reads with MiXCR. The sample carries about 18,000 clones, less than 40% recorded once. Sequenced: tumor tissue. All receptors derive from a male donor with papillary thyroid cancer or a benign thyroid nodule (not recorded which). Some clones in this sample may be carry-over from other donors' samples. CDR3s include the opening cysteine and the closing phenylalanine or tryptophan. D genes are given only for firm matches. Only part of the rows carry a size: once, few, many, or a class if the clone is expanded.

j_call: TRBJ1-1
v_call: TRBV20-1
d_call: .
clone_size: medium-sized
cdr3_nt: TGCAGTGCTAGAGATAAGGGAGAGGGGGTTGTGGCTTTCTTT
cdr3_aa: CSARDKGEGVVAFF

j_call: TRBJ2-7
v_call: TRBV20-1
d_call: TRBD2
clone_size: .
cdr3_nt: TGCAGTGCTAGAGATGGCGGGAGGGCCGTAGTAAGCGAGCAGTACTTC
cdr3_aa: CSARDGGRAVVSEQYF

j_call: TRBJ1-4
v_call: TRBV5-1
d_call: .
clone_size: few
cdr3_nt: TGCGCCAGCAGCTTGAGTGAAGGTGGAAGGAATGAAAAACTGTTTTTT
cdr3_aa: CASSLSEGGRNEKLFF

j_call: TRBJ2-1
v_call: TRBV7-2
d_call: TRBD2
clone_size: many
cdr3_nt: TGTGCCAGCAGCTTAGGAGTAGCGGGAGCCAATGAGCAGTTCTTC
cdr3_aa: CASSLGVAGANEQFF

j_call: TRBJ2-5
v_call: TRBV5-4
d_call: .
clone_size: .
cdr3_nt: TGTGCCAGCAGCTTGGACCGTCCTGCGGAGCCTCAAGAGACCCAGTACTTC
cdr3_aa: CASSLDRPAEPQETQYF

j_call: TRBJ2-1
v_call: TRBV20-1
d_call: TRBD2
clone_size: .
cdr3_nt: TGCAGTGCAGACGAGCGGGAGATCTACAATGAGCAGTTCTTC
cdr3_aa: CSADEREIYNEQFF

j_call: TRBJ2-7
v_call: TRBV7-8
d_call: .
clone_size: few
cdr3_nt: .
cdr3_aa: CASSSTLGGYEDYEQYF

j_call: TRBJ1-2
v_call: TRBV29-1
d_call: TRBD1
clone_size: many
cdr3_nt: TGCAGCGTCGTCCGAAACCGGGACAGCCATTCATCTAACTATGGCTACACCTTC
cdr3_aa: CSVVRNRDSHSSNYGYTF

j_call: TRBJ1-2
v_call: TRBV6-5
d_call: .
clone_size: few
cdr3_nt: TGTGCCAGCAGTTATTCGCAGGGAAATAACTATGGCTACACCTTC
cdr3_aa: CASSYSQGNNYGYTF

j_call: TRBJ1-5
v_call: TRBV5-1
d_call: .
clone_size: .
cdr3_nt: TGCTCCAGCAGCTGGGGGACGGACCAAGTGGGATATCAGCCCCAGCATTTT
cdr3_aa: CSSSWGTDQVGYQPQHF

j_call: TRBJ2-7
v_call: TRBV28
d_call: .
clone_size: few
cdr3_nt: TGTGCCAGCAGTTTGGGGGGTCCCTATGAGCAGTACTTC
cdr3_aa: CASSLGGPYEQYF

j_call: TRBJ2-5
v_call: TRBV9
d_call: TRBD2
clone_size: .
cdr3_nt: TGTTCCAGCAGCGTCAACCCGGGAGGCTCGCAGGATACCCAGTACTTC
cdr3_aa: CSSSVNPGGSQDTQYF

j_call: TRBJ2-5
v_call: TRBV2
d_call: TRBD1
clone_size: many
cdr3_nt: TGTGCCAGCAGTGGGGACAGGGGGCCCAGAACGGACTTC
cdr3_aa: CASSGDRGPRTDF

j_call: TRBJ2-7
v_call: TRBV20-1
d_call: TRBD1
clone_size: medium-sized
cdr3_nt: TGCAGTGCTCCGACCTCCGGGACAGCCAACTACGAGCAGTACTTC
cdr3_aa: CSAPTSGTANYEQYF

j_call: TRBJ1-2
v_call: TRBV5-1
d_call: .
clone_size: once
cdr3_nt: TGCGCCAGCAGCTCAGAGTGGGGCTATAGCTACACCTTC
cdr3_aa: CASSSEWGYSYTF

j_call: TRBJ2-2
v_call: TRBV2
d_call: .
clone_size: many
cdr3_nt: TGTGCCAGCAGGGTCCTCGCGAACACCGGGGAGCTGTTTTTT
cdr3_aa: CASRVLANTGELFF

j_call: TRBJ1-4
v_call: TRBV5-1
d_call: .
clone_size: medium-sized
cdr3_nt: TGCGCCAGCAGCTCTGGACCGACCGCCACAACTAATGAAAAACTGTTTTTT
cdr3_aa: CASSSGPTATTNEKLFF

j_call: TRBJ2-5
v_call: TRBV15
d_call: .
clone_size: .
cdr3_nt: TGTGCCACCAGCAGAGTATCGGGACTCGGGGCGGAGACCCAGTACTTC
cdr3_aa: CATSRVSGLGAETQYF

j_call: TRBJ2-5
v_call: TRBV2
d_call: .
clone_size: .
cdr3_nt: TGTGCCAGCAGTCCCGTGAAGGAGACCCAGTACTTC
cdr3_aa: CASSPVKETQYF